These T cell receptor beta chains were read from a single sample in a study of T cell changes during pregnancy in multiple sclerosis. Sequencing was performed with immunoSEQ multiplex PCR; in TCRdb, only in-frame clones are kept and a portion is missing. This sample has 57,000 or so clones; approximately 90% occur once, and the top ten carry 1.3%. Sequencing was performed on peripheral blood, taken in the second trimester of pregnancy. The receptors here all came from a female donor with multiple sclerosis, enrolled in a pregnancy study. CDR3s include the opening cysteine and the closing phenylalanine or tryptophan. Fields, in order: CDR3 protein, V gene.

CDR3: CAWSALNTEAFF
V: TRBV30

CDR3: CASTPSRDTGKKLFF
V: TRBV28

CDR3: CASRRASSGDEQYF
V: TRBV6-5

CDR3: CASSDAGLYNSPLHF
V: TRBV25-1

CDR3: CASSSEGGLGYEQYF
V: TRBV6-1

CDR3: CSAVHPNTGELFF
V: TRBV29-1

CDR3: CASSPNARGEKLFF
V: TRBV4-1

CDR3: CASSQSLGGGYGYTF
V: TRBV7-9

CDR3: CASSVAVSSYEQYF
V: TRBV9

CDR3: CASRNQDRGGEKLFF
V: TRBV6-1

CDR3: CASSSYGGSNNEQFF
V: TRBV6-5

CDR3: CASSYPPGLPSYEQYF
V: TRBV6-6

CDR3: CASSLGGPTQETQYF
V: TRBV7-6

CDR3: CASSRRGFSNEQYF
V: TRBV5-6

CDR3: CASSENGSYGYTF
V: TRBV2

CDR3: CASKGMKGEETQYF
V: TRBV6-5

CDR3: CASSSSGLAVAKNIQYF
V: TRBV11-2

CDR3: CASSPRQGAYSPLHF
V: TRBV7-9

CDR3: CATTAGFGYTIYF
V: TRBV19

CDR3: CASSEGPPGQGRAGELFF
V: TRBV9

CDR3: CAWSSGVGETQYF
V: TRBV30

CDR3: CSVRTGSVSYGYTF
V: TRBV29-1

CDR3: CASSPGGGAEAFF
V: TRBV18

CDR3: CASSLFRGGAEFF
V: TRBV11-2